These 8 T cell receptor beta chains were sequenced from one sample in a study of chemoradiotherapy in HPV16-positive cancers. The method was immunoSEQ multiplex PCR; TCRdb's version includes in-frame clones alone and lacks a portion of them. Found here are some 5,200 clones, roughly four fifths of them singletons; the top ten hold roughly two fifths. This specimen was acquired from a patient who underwent chemoradiotherapy. The source is a human donor with HPV-associated anogenital cancer.

The chain combines TRBV4-1 with TRBJ1-1; D not resolved. Trimming stripped 8 bases from V and 8 bases from J, with 18 bases between. The CDR3 has 13 amino acids. Germline V lookup: CDR1 MGHRA, CDR2 YSYEKL. CDR3 sequence: CASAKKRQAEAFF. The CDR3 DNA follows: TGCGCCAGCGCAAAAAAACGGCAGGCAGAAGCTTTCTTT.

This clone occurred a few times. The DNA for the CDR3 is TGTGCCAGCAGCTTAGGCGGGCGCGTCAATTCACCCCTCCACTTT. As protein: CASSLGGRVNSPLHF. The chain couples TRBV7-8 to TRBJ1-6, with unresolved D. The CDR3 runs 15 residues. Trimming pared 1 base from V and 7 bases from J, leaving 11 bases between. Per the germline V gene, CDR1 is SGHVS and CDR2 is FQNEAQ.

V usage is TRBV5-6 and J usage is TRBJ2-1, with D unresolved. With 0 bases removed from V and 9 bases from J, the gap between germline ends came to 13 bases. CDR3 length: 14 residues. Germline values: CDR1 SGHDT, CDR2 YYEEEE. As DNA, the CDR3 is TGTGCCAGCAGCTTGGGGGCAGCTTCACGTGAGCAGTTCTTC. As protein: CASSLGAASREQFF.

This sequence joins TRBV5-1 and TRBJ1-1; D is ambiguous. The CDR3 has 13 residues. Germline values: CDR1 SGHRS, CDR2 YFSETQ. Trimming stripped 2 bases from V and 2 bases from J, with 7 bases between. CDR3 DNA: TGCGCCAGCAGCTTCGCACCAAACACTGAAGCTTTCTTT. Protein sequence: CASSFAPNTEAFF. Supplemented by reference TRBV5-1 and TRBJ1-1, the full variable domain reads KAGVTQTPRYLIKTRGQQVTLSCSPISGHRSVSWYQQTPGQGLQFLFEYFSETQRNKGNFPGRFSGRQFSNSRSEMNVSTLELGDSALYLCASSFAPNTEAFFGQGTRLTVV.

The chain combines TRBV19 with TRBJ2-4; D not certain. V was pared by 5 bases and J by 0 bases, with 17 bases between. This CDR3 comprises 17 residues. Germline V gene data show CDR1 as LNHDA and CDR2 as SQIVND (reference sequence). The CDR3 DNA is TGTGCCAGTAGTCCAACTCTTTTTGGTATAGCCAAAAACATTCAGTACTTC. This gives the protein CASSPTLFGIAKNIQYF.

The chain combines TRBV11-2 with TRBJ1-2, with a possible D match to TRBD1 (6 bases). The CDR3 extends over 17 amino acids. The V end lost 5 bases, the J end lost 3 bases, and 22 bases lay between the germline ends. Germline loops: CDR1 SGHAT, CDR2 FQNNGV. The CDR3 DNA reads TGTGCCAGCAGCCGAAATATCCGTAAGGGGGGCGACTATGGCTACACCTTC. It is translated as CASSRNIRKGGDYGYTF.

This clone was detected once. The rearrangement joins TRBV11-1 to TRBJ1-3; D not certain. The CDR3 has 17 residues. Germline CDR1 reads SGHAT; CDR2 reads FQDESV (reference sequence). The V end was cut by 4 bases, the J end by 0 bases, with 16 bases between. This chain's CDR3 is CASSSRWAPRSGNTIYF. The DNA for the CDR3 is TGTGCCAGCAGCTCAAGGTGGGCTCCACGCTCTGGAAACACCATATATTTT.

This clone occurred a few times. The chain recombines TRBV21-1 with TRBJ2-7; whether TRBD1, the table's D call, matches the DNA was not checked. TRBV21-1 is a listed pseudogene. This CDR3 is 15 amino acids long. CDR3 loop: CASSKTGTGVGEQYF. The CDR3 bases are TGTGCCAGCAGCAAGACCGGGACAGGGGTGGGCGAGCAGTACTTC.